This entry is about one T cell receptor (beta chain). Its antigen is not identified. Naive CD4 T cells were sorted as CD45RO-negative, CD62L-positive. TCRdb's table, derived via immunoSEQ multiplex PCR, lists solely in-frame clones and lacks some. This table has about 83,000 clones, roughly 90% appearing once. This sample was included in a study of human versus mouse CDR3 diversity and MHC coevolution. General study findings and limits: Human CDR3s averaged more deletions and insertions than mouse CDR3s. Most of the three human donors had the lowest clonal inequality.

This TCR derives from a person aged 30 to 69 in good health. The sample was naive CD4+ T cells from blood. Subset here: CD45RO-negative CD62L-positive naive CD4 T cells.

The CDR3 here is CAWSPSSGTQYF. The CDR3 nucleotides are TGTGCCTGGAGTCCTTCCTCAGGGACCCAGTACTTC. The V call is TRBV30, the J call TRBJ2-5; D unclear. The CDR3 is 12 residues long. The V gene's germline CDR1 is GTSNPN and CDR2 SVGIG (reference sequence). Between the trimmed V and J ends, which lost 2 bases and 7 bases, there was a span of 11 bases.